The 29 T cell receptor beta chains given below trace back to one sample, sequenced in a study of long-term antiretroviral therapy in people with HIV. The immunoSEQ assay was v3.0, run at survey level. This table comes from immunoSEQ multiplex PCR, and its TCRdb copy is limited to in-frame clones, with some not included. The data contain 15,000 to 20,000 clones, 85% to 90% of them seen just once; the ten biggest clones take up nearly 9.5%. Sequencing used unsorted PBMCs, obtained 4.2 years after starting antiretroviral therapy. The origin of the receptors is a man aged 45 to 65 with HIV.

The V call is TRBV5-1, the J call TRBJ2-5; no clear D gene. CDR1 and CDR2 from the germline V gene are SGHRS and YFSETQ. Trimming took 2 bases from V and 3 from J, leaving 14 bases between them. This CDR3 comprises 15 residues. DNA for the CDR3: TGCGCCAGCAGCTTTAGCACGGGCTATAAAGAGACCCAGTACTTC. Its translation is CASSFSTGYKETQYF.

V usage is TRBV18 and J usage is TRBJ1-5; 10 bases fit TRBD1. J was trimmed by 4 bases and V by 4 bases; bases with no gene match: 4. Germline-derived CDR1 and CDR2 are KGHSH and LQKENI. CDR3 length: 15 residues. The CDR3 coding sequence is TGTGCCAGCTCACGGGACAGGGGAGGTAATCAGCCCCAGCATTTT. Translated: CASSRDRGGNQPQHF.

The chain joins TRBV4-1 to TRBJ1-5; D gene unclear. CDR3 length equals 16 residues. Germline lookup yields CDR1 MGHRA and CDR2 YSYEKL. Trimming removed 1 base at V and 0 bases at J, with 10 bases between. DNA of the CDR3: TGCGCCAGCAGCCAAGGAAGCCCTTATAGCAATCAGCCCCAGCATTTT. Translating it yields CASSQGSPYSNQPQHF.

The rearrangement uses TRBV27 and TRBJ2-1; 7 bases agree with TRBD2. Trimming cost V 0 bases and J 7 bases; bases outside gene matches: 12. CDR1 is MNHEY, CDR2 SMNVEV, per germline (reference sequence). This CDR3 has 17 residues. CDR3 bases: TGTGCCAGCAGTTTATCGAGGTTGGCTAGCGGTGGGAATGAGCAGTTCTTC. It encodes CASSLSRLASGGNEQFF.

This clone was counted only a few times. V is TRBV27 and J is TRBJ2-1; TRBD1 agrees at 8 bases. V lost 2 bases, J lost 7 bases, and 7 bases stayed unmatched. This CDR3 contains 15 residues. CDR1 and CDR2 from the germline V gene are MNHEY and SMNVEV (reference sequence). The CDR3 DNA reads TGTGCCAGCAGTTTAAGCAGGGGGCTGTTAAATGAGCAGTTCTTC. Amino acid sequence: CASSLSRGLLNEQFF.

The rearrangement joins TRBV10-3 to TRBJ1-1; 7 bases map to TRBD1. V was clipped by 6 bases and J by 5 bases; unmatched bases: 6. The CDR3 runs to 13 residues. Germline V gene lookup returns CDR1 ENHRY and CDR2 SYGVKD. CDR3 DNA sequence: TGTGCCATCAGGGAGGGGGCGGATACTGAAGCTTTCTTT. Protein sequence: CAIREGADTEAFF.

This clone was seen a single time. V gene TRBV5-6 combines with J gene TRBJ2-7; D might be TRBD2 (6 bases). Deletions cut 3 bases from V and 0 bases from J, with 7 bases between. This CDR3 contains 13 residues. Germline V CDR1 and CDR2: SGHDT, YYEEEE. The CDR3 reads CASSWGGSYEQYF. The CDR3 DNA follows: TGTGCCAGCAGCTGGGGAGGCTCCTACGAGCAGTACTTC.

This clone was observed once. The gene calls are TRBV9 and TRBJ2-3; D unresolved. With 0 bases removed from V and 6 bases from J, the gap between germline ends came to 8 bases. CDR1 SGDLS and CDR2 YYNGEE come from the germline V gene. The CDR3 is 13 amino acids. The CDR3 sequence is CASSVVAADTQYF. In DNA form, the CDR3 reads TGTGCCAGCAGCGTAGTAGCAGCGGATACGCAGTATTTT. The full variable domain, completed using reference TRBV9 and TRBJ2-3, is DSGVTQTPKHLITATGQRVTLRCSPRSGDLSVYWYQQSLDQGLQFLIQYYNGEERAKGNILERFSAQQFPDLHSELNLSSLELGDSALYFCASSVVAADTQYFGPGTRLTVL.

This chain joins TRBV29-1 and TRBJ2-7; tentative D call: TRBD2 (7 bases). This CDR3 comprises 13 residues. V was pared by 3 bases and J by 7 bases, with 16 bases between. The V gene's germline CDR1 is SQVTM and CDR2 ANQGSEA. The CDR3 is CSVDWGGAGEQYF. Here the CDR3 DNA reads TGCAGCGTTGATTGGGGGGGCGCGGGGGAGCAGTACTTC.

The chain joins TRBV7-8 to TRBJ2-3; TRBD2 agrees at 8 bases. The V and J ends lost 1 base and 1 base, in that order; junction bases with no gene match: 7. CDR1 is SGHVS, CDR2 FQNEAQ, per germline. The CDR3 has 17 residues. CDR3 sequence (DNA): TGTGCCAGCAGCTTAGATTGGGGTAGCGGGGGCACAGATACGCAGTATTTT. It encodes CASSLDWGSGGTDTQYF.

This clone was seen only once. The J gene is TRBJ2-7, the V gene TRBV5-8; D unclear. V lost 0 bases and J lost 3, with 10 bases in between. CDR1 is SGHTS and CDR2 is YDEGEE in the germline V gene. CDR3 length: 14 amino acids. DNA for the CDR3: TGTGCCAGCAGCTTGGGTCGAGCCGACTACGAGCAGTACTTC. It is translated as CASSLGRADYEQYF.

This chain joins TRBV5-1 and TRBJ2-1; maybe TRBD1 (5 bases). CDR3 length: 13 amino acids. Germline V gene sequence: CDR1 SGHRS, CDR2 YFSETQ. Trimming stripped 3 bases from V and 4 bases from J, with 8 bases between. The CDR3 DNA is TGCGCCAGCAGCTCGCAGGGATACAATGAGCAGTTCTTC. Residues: CASSSQGYNEQFF.

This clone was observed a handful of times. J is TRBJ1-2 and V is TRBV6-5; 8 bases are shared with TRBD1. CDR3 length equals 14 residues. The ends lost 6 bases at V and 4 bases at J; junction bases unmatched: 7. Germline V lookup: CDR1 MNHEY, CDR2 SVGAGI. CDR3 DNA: TGTGCCAGCAGACCAGGGGGCGGTAGCTATGGCTACACCTTC. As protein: CASRPGGGSYGYTF.

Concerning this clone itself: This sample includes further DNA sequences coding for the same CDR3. CDR3 protein: CASSEGQGAYEQYF. CDR3 DNA sequence: TGTGCCAGCAGTGAGGGACAGGGGGCATACGAGCAGTACTTC. This chain connects TRBV6-1 to TRBJ2-7, with 12 bases aligning to TRBD1. CDR3 length: 14 amino acids. CDR1 is MNHNS, CDR2 SASEGT, per germline. Trimming cost V 3 bases and J 4 bases; bases outside gene matches: 1.

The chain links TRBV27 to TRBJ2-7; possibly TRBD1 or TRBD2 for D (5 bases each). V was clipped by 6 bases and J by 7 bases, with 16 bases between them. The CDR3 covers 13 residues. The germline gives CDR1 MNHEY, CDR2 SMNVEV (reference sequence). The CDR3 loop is CASRRDHLGEQYF. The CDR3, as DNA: TGTGCCAGCAGACGGGACCACCTGGGAGAGCAGTACTTC.

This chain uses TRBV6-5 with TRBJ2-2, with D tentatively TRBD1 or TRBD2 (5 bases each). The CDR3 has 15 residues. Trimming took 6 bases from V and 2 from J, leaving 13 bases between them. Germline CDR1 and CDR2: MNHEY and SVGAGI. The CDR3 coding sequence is TGTGCCAGCAGGTTAATCCGGGACAACACCGGGGAGCTGTTTTTT. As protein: CASRLIRDNTGELFF.

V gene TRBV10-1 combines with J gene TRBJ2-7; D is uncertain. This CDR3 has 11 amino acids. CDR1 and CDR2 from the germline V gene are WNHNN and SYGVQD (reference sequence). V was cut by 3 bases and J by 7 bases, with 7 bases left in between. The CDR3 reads CASSDGLEQYF. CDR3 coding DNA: TGCGCCAGCAGTGACGGGTTAGAGCAGTACTTC.

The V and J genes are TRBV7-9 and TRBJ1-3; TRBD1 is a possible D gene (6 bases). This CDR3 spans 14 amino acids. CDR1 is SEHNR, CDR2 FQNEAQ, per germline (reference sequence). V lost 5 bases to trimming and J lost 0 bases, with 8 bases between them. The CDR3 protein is CASSGGLSGNTIYF. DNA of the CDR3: TGTGCCAGCAGCGGGGGGCTCTCTGGAAACACCATATATTTT.

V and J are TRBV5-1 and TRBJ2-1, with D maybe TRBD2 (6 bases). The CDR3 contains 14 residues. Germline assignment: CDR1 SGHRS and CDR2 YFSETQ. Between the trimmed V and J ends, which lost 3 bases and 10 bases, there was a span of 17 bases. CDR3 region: CASSSLVAAGEQFF. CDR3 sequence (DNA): TGCGCCAGCAGCTCCCTGGTTGCCGCGGGGGAGCAGTTCTTC.

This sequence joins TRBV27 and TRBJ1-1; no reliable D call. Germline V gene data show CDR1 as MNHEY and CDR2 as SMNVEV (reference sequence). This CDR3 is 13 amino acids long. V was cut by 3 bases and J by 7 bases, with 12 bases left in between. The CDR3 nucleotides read TGTGCCAGCAGTTTTTCCCAGCAAAGTGAAGCTTTCTTT. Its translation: CASSFSQQSEAFF.

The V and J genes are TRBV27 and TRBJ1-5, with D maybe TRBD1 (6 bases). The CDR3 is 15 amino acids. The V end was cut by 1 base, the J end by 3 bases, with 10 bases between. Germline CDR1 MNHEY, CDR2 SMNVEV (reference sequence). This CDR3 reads CASSLYGTLNQPQHF. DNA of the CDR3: TGTGCCAGCAGTTTATACGGGACACTCAATCAGCCCCAGCATTTT.

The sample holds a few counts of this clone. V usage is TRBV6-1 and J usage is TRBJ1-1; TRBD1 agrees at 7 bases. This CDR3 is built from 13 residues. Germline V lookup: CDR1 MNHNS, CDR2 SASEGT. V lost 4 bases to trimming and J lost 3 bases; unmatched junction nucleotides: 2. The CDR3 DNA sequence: TGTGCCAGCAGTGGACAGGGCTACACTGAAGCTTTCTTT. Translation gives CASSGQGYTEAFF.

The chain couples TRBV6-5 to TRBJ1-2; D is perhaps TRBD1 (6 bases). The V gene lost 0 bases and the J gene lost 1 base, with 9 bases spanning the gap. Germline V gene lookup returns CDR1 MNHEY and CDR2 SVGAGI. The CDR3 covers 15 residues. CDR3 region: CASSYSGRGNYGYTF. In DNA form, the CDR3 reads TGTGCCAGCAGTTACTCGGGCAGGGGTAACTATGGCTACACCTTC.

The CDR3 DNA follows: TGTGCCAGTAGTACCGGACAGCAAGAGACCCAGTACTTC. It encodes CASSTGQQETQYF. V gene TRBV19 combines with J gene TRBJ2-5, with D possibly TRBD1 on 6 matching bases. CDR3 length equals 13 residues. Germline CDR1 is LNHDA and CDR2 is SQIVND (reference sequence). The ends were cut back, 4 bases at V and 2 bases at J, with 8 bases in the middle.

The CDR3 spells CASSYTPRVNTEAFF. The CDR3 nucleotides are TGTGCCAGCAGTTACACCCCGAGGGTGAACACTGAAGCTTTCTTT. The gene calls are TRBV6-6 and TRBJ1-1; D unclear. The CDR3 consists of 15 residues. Trimming removed 2 bases at V and 0 bases at J, with 10 bases between. CDR1 is MNHNY, CDR2 SVGAGI, per germline (reference sequence).

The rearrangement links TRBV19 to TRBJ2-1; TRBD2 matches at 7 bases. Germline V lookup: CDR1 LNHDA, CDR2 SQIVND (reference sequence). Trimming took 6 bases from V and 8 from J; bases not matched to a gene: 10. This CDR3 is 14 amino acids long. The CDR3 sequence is CASSLNPGGDEQFF. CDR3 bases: TGTGCCAGTAGCCTCAACCCGGGGGGTGATGAGCAGTTCTTC. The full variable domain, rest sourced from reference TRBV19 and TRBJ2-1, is DGGITQSPKYLFRKEGQNVTLSCEQNLNHDAMYWYRQDPGQGLRLIYYSQIVNDFQKGDIAEGYSVSREKKESFPLTVTSAQKNPTAFYLCASSLNPGGDEQFFGPGTRLTVL.

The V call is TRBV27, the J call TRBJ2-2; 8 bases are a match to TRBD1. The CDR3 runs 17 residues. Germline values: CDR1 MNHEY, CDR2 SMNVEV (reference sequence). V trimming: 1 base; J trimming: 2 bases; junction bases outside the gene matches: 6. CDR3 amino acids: CASSLLWTGTNTGELFF. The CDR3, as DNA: TGTGCCAGCAGTTTATTATGGACAGGGACAAACACCGGGGAGCTGTTTTTT.

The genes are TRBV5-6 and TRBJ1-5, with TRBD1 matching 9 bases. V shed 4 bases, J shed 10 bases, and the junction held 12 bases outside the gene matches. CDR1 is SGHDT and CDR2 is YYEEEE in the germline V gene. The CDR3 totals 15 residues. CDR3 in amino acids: CASSIGQGRDKPQHF. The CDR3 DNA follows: TGTGCCAGCAGCATAGGACAGGGGAGGGATAAACCCCAGCATTTT.

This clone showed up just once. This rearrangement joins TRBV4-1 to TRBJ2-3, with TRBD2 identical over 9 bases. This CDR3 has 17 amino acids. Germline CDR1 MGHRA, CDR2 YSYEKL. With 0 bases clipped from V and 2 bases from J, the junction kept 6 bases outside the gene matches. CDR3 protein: CASSQDLLAGFTDTQYF. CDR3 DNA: TGCGCCAGCAGCCAAGATTTGCTAGCGGGATTCACAGATACGCAGTATTTT.